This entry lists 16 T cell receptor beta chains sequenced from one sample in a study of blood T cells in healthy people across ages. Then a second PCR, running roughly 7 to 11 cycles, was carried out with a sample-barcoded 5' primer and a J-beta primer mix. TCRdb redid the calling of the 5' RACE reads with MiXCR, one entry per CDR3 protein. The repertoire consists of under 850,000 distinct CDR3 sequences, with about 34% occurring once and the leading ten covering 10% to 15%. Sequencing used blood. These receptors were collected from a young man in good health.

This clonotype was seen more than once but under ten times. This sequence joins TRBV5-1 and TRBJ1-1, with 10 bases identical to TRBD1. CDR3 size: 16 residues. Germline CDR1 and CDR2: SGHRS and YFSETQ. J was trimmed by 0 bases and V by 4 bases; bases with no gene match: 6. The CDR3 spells CASSTGTGEMNTEAFF. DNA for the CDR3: TGCGCCAGCAGCACGGGGACAGGGGAGATGAACACTGAAGCTTTCTTT.

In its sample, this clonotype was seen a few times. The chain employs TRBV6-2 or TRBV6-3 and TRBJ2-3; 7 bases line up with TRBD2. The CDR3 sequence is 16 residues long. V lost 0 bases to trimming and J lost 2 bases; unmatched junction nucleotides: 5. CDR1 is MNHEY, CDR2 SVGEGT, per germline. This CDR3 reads CASSYSAGTNTDTQYF. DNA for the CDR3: TGTGCCAGCAGTTACTCGGCAGGGACTAACACAGATACGCAGTATTTT.

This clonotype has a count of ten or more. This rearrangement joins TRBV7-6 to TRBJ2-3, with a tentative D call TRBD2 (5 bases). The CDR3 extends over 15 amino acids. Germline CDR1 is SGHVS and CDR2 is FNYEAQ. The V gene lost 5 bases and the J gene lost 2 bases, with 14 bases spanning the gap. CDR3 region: CASSADFSDTDTQYF. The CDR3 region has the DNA TGTGCCAGCAGCGCGGACTTTTCCGACACAGATACGCAGTATTTT.

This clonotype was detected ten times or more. The CDR3 is CSARDRKVHEQYF. The DNA of the CDR3 is TGCAGTGCTAGAGATCGAAAGGTCCACGAGCAGTACTTC. The chain joins TRBV20-1 to TRBJ2-7; D is unclear. The V end was cut by 0 bases, the J end by 5 bases, with 11 bases between. Per the germline V gene, CDR1 is DFQATT and CDR2 is SNEGSKA (reference sequence). This CDR3 region has 13 residues.

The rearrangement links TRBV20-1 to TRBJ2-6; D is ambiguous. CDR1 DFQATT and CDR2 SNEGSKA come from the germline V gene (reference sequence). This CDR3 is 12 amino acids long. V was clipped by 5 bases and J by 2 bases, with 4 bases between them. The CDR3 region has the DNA TGCAGTGCTCCGACTGGGGCCAACGTCCTGACTTTC. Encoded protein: CSAPTGANVLTF.

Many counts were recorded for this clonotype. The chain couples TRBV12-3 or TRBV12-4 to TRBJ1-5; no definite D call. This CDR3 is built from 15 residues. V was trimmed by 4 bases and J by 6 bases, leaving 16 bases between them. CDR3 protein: CASSSTPGVRQPQHF. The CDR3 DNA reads TGTGCCAGCAGTTCGACCCCTGGGGTACGTCAGCCCCAGCATTTT.

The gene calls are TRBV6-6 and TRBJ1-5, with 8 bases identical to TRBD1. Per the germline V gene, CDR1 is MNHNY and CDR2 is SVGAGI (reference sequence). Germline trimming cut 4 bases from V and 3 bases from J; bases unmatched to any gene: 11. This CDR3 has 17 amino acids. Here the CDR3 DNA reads TGTGCCAGCAGTTTAACTACCGGACAGGGTAACAATCAGCCCCAGCATTTT. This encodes CASSLTTGQGNNQPQHF.

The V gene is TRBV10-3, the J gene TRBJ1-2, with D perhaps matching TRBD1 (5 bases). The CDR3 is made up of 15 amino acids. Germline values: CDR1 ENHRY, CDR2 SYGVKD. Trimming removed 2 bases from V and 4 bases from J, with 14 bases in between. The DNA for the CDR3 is TGTGCCATCAGTGAGGCTTCCCGGAGGGGCTATGGCTACACCTTC. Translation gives CAISEASRRGYGYTF.

Here the CDR3 DNA reads TGCGCCAGCAGCTTGGAAGTTCCCGACCAAGAGACCCAGTTCTTC. Residues: CASSLEVPDQETQFF. The rearrangement joins TRBV5-1 to TRBJ2-1; D not resolved. The CDR3 length is 15 residues. CDR1 is SGHRS, CDR2 YFSETQ, per germline. Trimming took 0 bases from V and 13 from J, leaving 20 bases between them.

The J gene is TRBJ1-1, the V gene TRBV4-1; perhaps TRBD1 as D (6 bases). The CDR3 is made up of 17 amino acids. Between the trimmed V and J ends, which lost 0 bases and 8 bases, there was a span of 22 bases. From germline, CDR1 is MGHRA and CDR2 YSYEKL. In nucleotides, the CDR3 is TGCGCCAGCAGCCAAGATTCTATTAGGGCAGGGGTTAGGGAAGCTTTCTTT. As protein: CASSQDSIRAGVREAFF.

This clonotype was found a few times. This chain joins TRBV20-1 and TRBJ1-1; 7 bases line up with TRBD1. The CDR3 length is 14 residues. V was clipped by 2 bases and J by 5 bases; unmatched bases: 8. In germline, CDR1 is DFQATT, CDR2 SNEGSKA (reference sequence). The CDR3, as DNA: TGCAGTGCTAGACTGACAGGGATAATGACTGAAGCTTTCTTT. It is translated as CSARLTGIMTEAFF.

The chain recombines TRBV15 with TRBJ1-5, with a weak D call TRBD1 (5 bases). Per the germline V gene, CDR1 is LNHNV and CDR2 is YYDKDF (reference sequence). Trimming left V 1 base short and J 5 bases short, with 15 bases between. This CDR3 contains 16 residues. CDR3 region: CATSRGWGREDQPQHF. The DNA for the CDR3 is TGTGCCACCAGCAGAGGGTGGGGCAGGGAAGATCAGCCCCAGCATTTT. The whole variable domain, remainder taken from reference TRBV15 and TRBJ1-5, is DAMVIQNPRYQVTQFGKPVTLSCSQTLNHNVMYWYQQKSSQAPKLLFHYYDKDFNNEADTPDNFQSRRPNTSFCFLDIRSPGLGDTAMYLCATSRGWGREDQPQHFGDGTRLSIL.

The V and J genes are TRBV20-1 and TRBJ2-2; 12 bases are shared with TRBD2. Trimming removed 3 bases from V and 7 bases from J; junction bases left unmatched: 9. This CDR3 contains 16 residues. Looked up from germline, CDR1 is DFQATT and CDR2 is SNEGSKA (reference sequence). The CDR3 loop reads CSARKLAGGGSGELFF. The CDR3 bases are TGCAGTGCTAGGAAACTAGCGGGGGGAGGAAGCGGGGAGCTGTTTTTT.

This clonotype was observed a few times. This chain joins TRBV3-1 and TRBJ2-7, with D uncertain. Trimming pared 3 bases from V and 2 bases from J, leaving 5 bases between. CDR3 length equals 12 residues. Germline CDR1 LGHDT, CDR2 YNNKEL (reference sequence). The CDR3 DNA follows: TGTGCCAGCAGCCACAGCACCTACGAGCAGTACTTC. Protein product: CASSHSTYEQYF.

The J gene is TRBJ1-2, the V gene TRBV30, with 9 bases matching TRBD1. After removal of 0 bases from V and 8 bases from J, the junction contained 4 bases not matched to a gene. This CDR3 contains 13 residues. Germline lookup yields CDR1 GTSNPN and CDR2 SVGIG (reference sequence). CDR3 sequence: CAWSVQGAGGYTF. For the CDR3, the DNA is TGTGCCTGGAGTGTACAGGGGGCGGGAGGCTACACCTTC.

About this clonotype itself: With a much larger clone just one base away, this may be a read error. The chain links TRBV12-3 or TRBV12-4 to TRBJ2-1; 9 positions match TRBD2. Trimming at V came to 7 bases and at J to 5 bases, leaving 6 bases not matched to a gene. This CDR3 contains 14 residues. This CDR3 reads CASIDERGDNEQFF. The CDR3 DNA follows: TGTGCCAGCATAGATGAGCGGGGGGACAATGAGCAGTTCTTC.